The 2 T cell receptor beta chains given below trace back to one sample, sequenced in a study of tumor and adjacent non-tumor tissue in lung cancer. No cell sorting was done before RNA was extracted from the tissue. The normal lung tissue was taken more than 3 cm from the tumor edge. Three rounds of nested PCR, following a modified ARM-PCR protocol, produced the TCRbeta library. TCRdb ran MiXCR on the multiplex PCR reads and lists one entry per CDR3 protein. Found here are 40,000 to 45,000 distinct CDR3 sequences, roughly 60% of them singletons; the top ten hold 45% to 50%. The sequencing input was distant non-tumor lung tissue. The origin of the receptors is a man aged 45 to 65 with non-small cell lung cancer.

This clonotype was seen a few times. Its ends do not fully match the called genes, so a read error is possible. V gene TRBV28 combines with J gene TRBJ1-5; 7 bases agree with TRBD1. CDR1 is MDHEN and CDR2 is SYDVKM in the germline V gene. This CDR3 is 15 amino acids long. CDR3 sequence: CTSSFTGARNQPQHF. CDR3 nucleotide sequence: TGTACCAGCAGTTTCACAGGGGCGCGGAATCAGCCCCAGCATTTT.

This chain uses TRBV19 with TRBJ2-6; TRBD1 or TRBD2 may be the D gene (5 bases each). V lost 1 base and J 0 bases, leaving 10 bases between the germline ends. Germline values: CDR1 LNHDA, CDR2 SQIVND (reference sequence). This CDR3 comprises 17 residues. CDR3 protein: CASSIGSGSSGANVLTF. CDR3 nucleotide sequence: TGTGCCAGTAGTATAGGGTCAGGGAGCTCTGGGGCCAACGTCCTGACTTTC.